The present entry profiles one TCR beta chain with its context. Profiling relied on immunoSEQ multiplex PCR, and the TCRdb table lists in-frame clones only, not all of them. The sample holds some 77,000 clones, 75% to 90% seen once. The data were obtained in a study of radiotherapy plus CTLA-4 blockade in lung cancer. The study treated chemo-refractory metastatic non-small-cell lung cancer patients with focal radiation plus ipilimumab CTLA-4 blockade. The germline CDR1 and CDR2 sequences are SGHRS and YFSETQ. Trimming at V came to 3 bases and at J to 5 bases, leaving 5 bases not matched to a gene. The CDR3 is made up of 14 amino acids.

The receptor was isolated from a human donor with non-small cell lung cancer who had a partial response to radiotherapy plus ipilimumab. Sequencing used peripheral blood, obtained from a patient treated with radiotherapy plus ipilimumab. The rearrangement links TRBV5-1 to TRBJ2-7, with 10 bases aligning to TRBD1. The CDR3 loop reads CASSWGQGLNEQYF. In DNA form, the CDR3 reads TGCGCCAGCAGCTGGGGACAGGGGCTAAACGAGCAGTACTTC.